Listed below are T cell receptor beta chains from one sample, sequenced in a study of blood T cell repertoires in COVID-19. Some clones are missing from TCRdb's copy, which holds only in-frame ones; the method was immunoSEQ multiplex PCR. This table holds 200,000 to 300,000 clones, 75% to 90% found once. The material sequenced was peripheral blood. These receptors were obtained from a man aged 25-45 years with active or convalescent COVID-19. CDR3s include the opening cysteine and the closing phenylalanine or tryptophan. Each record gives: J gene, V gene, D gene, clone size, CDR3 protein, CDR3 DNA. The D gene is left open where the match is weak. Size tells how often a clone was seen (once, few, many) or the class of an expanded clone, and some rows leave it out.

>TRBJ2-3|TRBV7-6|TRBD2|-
CASSLGTTAGGEDTQYF
TGTGCCAGCAGCTTAGGGACTACAGCGGGGGGGGAGGATACGCAGTATTTT
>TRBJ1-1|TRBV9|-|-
CASSVGPGGSTEAFF
TGTGCCAGCAGCGTAGGTCCGGGAGGGAGCACTGAAGCTTTCTTT
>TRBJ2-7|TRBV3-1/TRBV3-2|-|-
CASSLDRRYEQYF
TGTGCCAGCAGCCTTGACAGAAGATACGAGCAGTACTTC
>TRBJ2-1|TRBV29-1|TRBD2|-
CSVEIQRGANEQFF
TGCAGCGTTGAGATCCAGCGGGGGGCCAATGAGCAGTTCTTC
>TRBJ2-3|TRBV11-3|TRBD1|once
CASSLRTGSTDTQYF
TGTGCCAGCAGCCTACGGACAGGTAGCACAGATACGCAGTATTTT
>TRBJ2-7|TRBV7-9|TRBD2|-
CASRSGGGPYEQYF
TGTGCCAGCAGGAGCGGGGGGGGACCCTACGAGCAGTACTTC
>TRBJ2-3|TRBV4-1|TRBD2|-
CASSQVIGAGGLPTDTQYF
TGCGCCAGCAGCCAAGTGATAGGAGCGGGGGGCCTCCCCACAGATACGCAGTATTTT
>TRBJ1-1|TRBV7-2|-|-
CASSLAAGTTEAFF
TGTGCCAGCAGCTTAGCTGCGGGAACCACTGAAGCTTTCTTT
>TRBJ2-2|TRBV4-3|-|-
CASSSGVDTGELFF
TGCGCCAGCAGCTCCGGGGTGGACACCGGGGAGCTGTTTTTT
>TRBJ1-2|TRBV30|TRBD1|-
CAWSTGQRYTF
TGTGCCTGGAGTACGGGACAGCGCTACACCTTC
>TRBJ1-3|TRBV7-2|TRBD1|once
CASSLVDRASGNTIYF
TGTGCCAGCAGCTTAGTTGACAGGGCCTCTGGAAACACCATATATTTT
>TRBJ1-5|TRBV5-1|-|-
CASSLNGGREGQPQHF
TGCGCCAGCAGCTTGAACGGGGGGAGAGAGGGTCAGCCCCAGCATTTT
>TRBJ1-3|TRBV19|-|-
CASSNLPSSGNTIYF
TGTGCCAGTAGTAACCTCCCGAGCTCTGGAAACACCATATATTTT
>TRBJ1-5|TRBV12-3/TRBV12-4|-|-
CASSLSGDQPQHF
TGTGCCAGCAGTTTATCGGGGGATCAGCCCCAGCATTTT
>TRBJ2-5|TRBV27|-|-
CASSLRGLRQETQYF
TGTGCCAGCAGTTTACGCGGGCTACGTCAAGAGACCCAGTACTTC
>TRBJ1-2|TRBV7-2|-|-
CASLPSTARANYGYTF
TGTGCCAGCCTCCCCTCCACGGCCAGGGCTAACTATGGCTACACCTTC
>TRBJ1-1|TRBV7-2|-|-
CASTLGGNTEAFF
TGTGCCAGCACCCTGGGGGGGAACACTGAAGCTTTCTTT
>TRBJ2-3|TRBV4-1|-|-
CASARARGANTDTQYF
TGCGCCAGCGCTAGAGCCAGGGGGGCGAACACAGATACGCAGTATTTT
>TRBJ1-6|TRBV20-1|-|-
CSASSYTESAPLHF
TGCAGTGCTAGTTCATATACGGAGTCTGCACCCCTCCACTTT
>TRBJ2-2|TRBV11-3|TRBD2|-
CASSRAGGRTGELFF
TGTGCCAGCAGCCGAGCGGGGGGCCGAACCGGGGAGCTGTTTTTT
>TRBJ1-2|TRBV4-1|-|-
CASSQDLSVYGYTF
TGCGCCAGCAGCCAAGATCTCAGCGTCTATGGCTACACCTTC
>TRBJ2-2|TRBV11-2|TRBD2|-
CASSFLAGGPGELFF
TGTGCCAGCAGCTTTCTAGCGGGGGGGCCTGGGGAGCTGTTTTTT
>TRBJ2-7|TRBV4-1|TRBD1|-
CASSTPGTGAYEQYF
TGCGCCAGCAGCACCCCCGGGACAGGGGCCTACGAGCAGTACTTC
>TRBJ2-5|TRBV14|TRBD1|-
CASSQDRGRIETQYF
TGTGCCAGCAGCCAAGATAGGGGGCGAATCGAGACCCAGTACTTC
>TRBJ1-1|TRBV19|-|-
CASSIGGPNTEAFF
TGTGCCAGTAGTATAGGGGGCCCGAACACTGAAGCTTTCTTT
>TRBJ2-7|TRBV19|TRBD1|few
CASQDRATYEQYF
TGTGCCAGCCAGGACAGGGCCACCTACGAGCAGTACTTC
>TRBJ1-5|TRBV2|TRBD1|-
CASKGQAINQPQHF
TGTGCCAGCAAAGGACAGGCGATCAATCAGCCCCAGCATTTT
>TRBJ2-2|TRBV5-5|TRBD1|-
CASSTDRGYDTGELFF
TGTGCCAGCAGCACAGACAGGGGTTACGACACCGGGGAGCTGTTTTTT
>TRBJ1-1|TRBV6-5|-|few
CASTSFDRNTEAFF
TGTGCCAGCACCTCATTTGACAGGAACACTGAAGCTTTCTTT
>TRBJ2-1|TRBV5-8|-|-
CASSLGLTEYNEQFF
TGTGCCAGCAGCTTGGGGTTGACAGAATACAATGAGCAGTTCTTC
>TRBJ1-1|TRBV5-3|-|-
CARSLSIGRARLKGTEAFF
TGTGCCAGAAGCTTGAGCATTGGCAGGGCCAGGCTTAAGGGCACTGAAGCTTTCTTT
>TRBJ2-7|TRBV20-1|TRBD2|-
CSASVAGGSSYEQYF
TGCAGTGCTAGTGTAGCGGGGGGAAGCTCCTACGAGCAGTACTTC
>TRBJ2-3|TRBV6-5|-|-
CASSYPPTDTQYF
TGTGCCAGCAGTTACCCCCCGACAGATACGCAGTATTTT
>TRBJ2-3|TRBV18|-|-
CASSPISGNLDTQYF
TGTGCCAGCTCACCCATATCCGGGAATTTAGATACGCAGTATTTT
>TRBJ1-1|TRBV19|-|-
CASSTDRGFRTEAFF
TGTGCCAGTAGTACGGACCGGGGGTTTCGGACTGAAGCTTTCTTT
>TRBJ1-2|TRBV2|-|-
CASTGGYGYTF
TGTGCCAGCACAGGAGGCTATGGCTACACCTTC
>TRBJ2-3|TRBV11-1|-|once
CASSIRDTQYF
TGTGCCAGCAGCATCCGAGATACGCAGTATTTT
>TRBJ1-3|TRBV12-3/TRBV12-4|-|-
CASSSVAGNTIYF
TGTGCCAGCAGTTCGGTGGCTGGAAACACCATATATTTT
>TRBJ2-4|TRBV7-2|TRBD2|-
CASSLLAGGLGFKNIQYF
TGTGCCAGCAGCTTATTAGCGGGGGGCTTGGGGTTCAAAAACATTCAGTACTTC
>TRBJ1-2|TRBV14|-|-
CASSQNPVRTNYGYTF
TGTGCCAGCAGCCAAAACCCGGTTAGAACCAACTATGGCTACACCTTC
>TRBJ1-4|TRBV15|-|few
CATSRDREAALFF
TGTGCCACCAGCAGAGACAGGGAGGCAGCCCTGTTTTTT
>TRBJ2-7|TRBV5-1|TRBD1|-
CASSLVALMGQGYEQYF
TGCGCCAGCAGCTTGGTGGCCCTCATGGGACAGGGATACGAGCAGTACTTC
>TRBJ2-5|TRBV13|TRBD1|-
CASSLKTGEETQYF
TGTGCCAGCAGCTTAAAGACAGGGGAAGAGACCCAGTACTTC
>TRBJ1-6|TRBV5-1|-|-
CASSLSSGNNSPLHF
TGCGCCAGCAGCTTGAGTTCCGGGAATAATTCACCCCTCCACTTT
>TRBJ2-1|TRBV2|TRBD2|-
CASSARFGLDYNEQFF
TGTGCCAGCAGTGCCCGGTTCGGACTAGATTACAATGAGCAGTTCTTC